This paragraph reports one T cell receptor (beta chain). The data were obtained in a study of blood T cell repertoires in COVID-19. In the study overall: PBMCs, B-cell-depleted T cells, or T cells provided the cDNA or gDNA that made up the material.

As processed by the authors: For nucleated cells, counts were estimated from reference gene primer amplification. The repertoire was sequenced with immunoSEQ multiplex PCR; TCRdb's copy has only in-frame clones and lacks some. The V and J calls and clone size are taken from that table; D and trimming were inferred from the DNA. The table records over 65,000 clones, approximately 79% of them present only once. V shed 5 bases and J 5 bases; nucleotides not matched to a gene: 8. The CDR3 loop spans 16 amino acids. Germline V gene sequence: CDR1 KGHSH, CDR2 LQKENI. This sequence originates from a man older than 75 with active COVID-19. The sample consisted of peripheral blood. The gene calls are TRBV18 and TRBJ2-1; 11 bases line up with TRBD2. CDR3 coding DNA: TGTGCCAGCTCAGGCCAAACTAGCGGGGGAAACAATGAGCAGTTCTTC. This encodes CASSGQTSGGNNEQFF.